These 8 T cell receptor beta chains share one sample of origin, sequenced in a study of CD8+CD57+ T cells in acquired aplastic anemia (dated 2018 in TCRdb). Flow cytometry had shown CD8+CD57+ cell expansion in the patients selected for sequencing. The instrument was an Illumina HiSeq 2000. Genomic DNA was used as template for profiling of TCR beta VDJ combinations and CDR3 sequences. TCRdb redid the processing of the public reads, applying fastp at Q25 and MiXCR, and retained in-frame beta chains. Each entry merges the rows of one CDR3 protein and shows their most common DNA and genes. The sample contains more than 95,000 distinct CDR3 sequences, approximately 36% of them found a single time. Over 2% of the sample is in the top ten clones. The sample comprised sorted CD4+, CD8+, or CD8+CD57+ T cells (not recorded which) from PBMCs. These receptors all stem from a human donor with aplastic anemia.

The sample holds many counts of this clonotype. The chain links TRBV3-1 to TRBJ1-4, with D unresolved. V was pared by 5 bases and J by 8 bases, with 6 bases between. CDR3 length: 11 residues. The V gene's germline CDR1 is LGHDT and CDR2 YNNKEL (reference sequence). The CDR3 sequence: CASSSGEKLFF. In DNA form, the CDR3 reads TGTGCCAGCAGCTCGGGGGAAAAACTGTTTTTT.

This clonotype was counted many times. V usage is TRBV7-9 and J usage is TRBJ1-5; a weak D match, TRBD1 (6 bases). The germline gives CDR1 SEHNR, CDR2 FQNEAQ (reference sequence). The length of the CDR3 is 16 residues. Trimming left V 0 bases short and J 2 bases short, with 11 bases between. Here the CDR3 reads CASSLATGIGNQPQHF. The CDR3 DNA is TGTGCCAGCAGCTTAGCCACAGGGATCGGCAATCAGCCCCAGCATTTT.

In the case of this clonotype: In this CDR3 the conserved last residue, phenylalanine or tryptophan, is missing, so a read error is likely. The chain uses TRBV12-3 or TRBV12-4 and TRBJ2-3; TRBD2 matches at 10 bases. This CDR3 has 19 amino acids. V lost 8 bases, J lost 2 bases, and 19 bases stayed unmatched. CDR3: CASRGGSSGGLRYTDTQYL. As DNA, the CDR3 is TGTGCCAGCCGGGGGGGATCTAGCGGGGGCCTCAGATACACAGATACGCAGTATCTT.

Details on this clonotype: A much larger clone differs by one base, so this may be a read error. In this CDR3 the conserved last residue, phenylalanine or tryptophan, is missing, so a read error is likely. The chain links TRBV3-1 to TRBJ1-2; tentative D call: TRBD1 (6 bases). The V and J ends lost 5 bases and 6 bases respectively, with 13 bases between them. This CDR3 is built from 13 residues. Per germline, CDR1 LGHDT and CDR2 YNNKEL (reference sequence). CDR3 residues: CASSSTYRDGYTL. DNA for the CDR3: TGTGCCAGCAGCTCTACCTACAGGGATGGCTACACCCTC.

This clonotype was observed many times. The chain links TRBV6-6 to TRBJ2-2; D not resolved. Germline CDR1 reads MNHNY; CDR2 reads SVGAGI (reference sequence). This CDR3 has 11 residues. Deletions cut 6 bases from V and 4 bases from J, with 3 bases between. CDR3 region: CASRATGELFF. The CDR3 DNA reads as TGTGCCAGCAGAGCCACCGGGGAGCTGTTTTTT.

With regard to this clonotype: A much more abundant neighbour one base away suggests this may be a read error. Written as DNA, the CDR3 is TGTGCCAGCACGAACACCGGGGAGCTGTCTTTT. Translating it yields CASTNTGELSF. The chain combines TRBV6-1 with TRBJ2-2; possible D gene TRBD2, 5 bases. Germline CDR1 reads MNHNS; CDR2 reads SASEGT. CDR3 length equals 11 residues.

This clonotype was picked up many times. The V and J genes are TRBV4-3 and TRBJ1-4; D is undetermined. The ends were cut back, 4 bases at V and 8 bases at J, with 8 bases in the middle. CDR1 LGHNA and CDR2 YSLEER come from the germline V gene. CDR3 length: 12 residues. In DNA form, the CDR3 reads TGCGCCAGCAGCCCTTCGGGGGAAAAACTGTTTTTT. It is translated as CASSPSGEKLFF.

The chain joins TRBV10-3 to TRBJ1-1; D possibly corresponds to TRBD1 (6 bases). Germline V lookup: CDR1 ENHRY, CDR2 SYGVKD. V was cut by 4 bases and J by 4 bases, with 10 bases left in between. The CDR3 is made up of 13 amino acids. The CDR3 region is CAISVGGITEAFF. The CDR3 coding sequence is TGTGCCATCAGTGTAGGGGGTATCACTGAAGCTTTCTTT.